The present TCR beta chain was sequenced within a study of shared clonotypes between healthy human individuals. Method: immunoSEQ multiplex PCR; TCRdb's copy keeps in-frame clones and lacks some. The table records 760,000 or so clones, about 96% of them present only once. The CDR3 covers 17 residues. CDR1 is SGHVS, CDR2 FNYEAQ, per germline. Trimming pared 1 base from V and 4 bases from J, leaving 19 bases between. Note on this clone: The antigen is not known.

Cells designated naive CD8 were CD45RO-negative and were positively selected for CCR7, with terminally differentiated effector memory CD45RA+ cells excluded. Findings of the study overall: Generally, naive subsets (rather than memory subsets) showed larger estimated richness.

The chain employs TRBV7-6 and TRBJ1-1; D perhaps matches TRBD1 (6 bases). Specimen: naive CD8+ T cells sorted from blood. This TCR was sampled from a man aged 30 to 45 in good health. CDR3 in DNA: TGTGCCAGCAGCTTAGAGGGCATAGGGGGGTCTAGCACTGAAGCTTTCTTT. It specifies CASSLEGIGGSSTEAFF.